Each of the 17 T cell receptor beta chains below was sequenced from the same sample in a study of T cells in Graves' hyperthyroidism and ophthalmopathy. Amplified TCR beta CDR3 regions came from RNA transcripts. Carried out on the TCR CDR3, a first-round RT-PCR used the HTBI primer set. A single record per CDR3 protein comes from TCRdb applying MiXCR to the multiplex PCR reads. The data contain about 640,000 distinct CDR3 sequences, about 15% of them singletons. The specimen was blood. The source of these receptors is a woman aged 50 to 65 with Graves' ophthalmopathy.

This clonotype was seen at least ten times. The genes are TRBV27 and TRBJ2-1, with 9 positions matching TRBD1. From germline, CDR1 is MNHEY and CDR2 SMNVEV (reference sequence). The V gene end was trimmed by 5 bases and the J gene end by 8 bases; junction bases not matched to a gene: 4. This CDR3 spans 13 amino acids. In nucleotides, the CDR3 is TGTGCCAGCAGTGGGACAGGGTTCGATGAGCAGTTCTTC. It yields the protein CASSGTGFDEQFF.

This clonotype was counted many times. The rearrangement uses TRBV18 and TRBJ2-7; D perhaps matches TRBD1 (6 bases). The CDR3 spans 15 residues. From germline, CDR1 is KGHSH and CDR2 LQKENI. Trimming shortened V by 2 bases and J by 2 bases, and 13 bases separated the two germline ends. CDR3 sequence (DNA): TGTGCCAGCTCACCAACTACAGGGTTTCCCTACGAGCAGTACTTC. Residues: CASSPTTGFPYEQYF.

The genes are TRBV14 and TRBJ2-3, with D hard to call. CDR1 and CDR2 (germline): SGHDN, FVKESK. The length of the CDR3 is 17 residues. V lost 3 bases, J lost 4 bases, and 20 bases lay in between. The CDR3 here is CASSHLFSKPDADTQYF. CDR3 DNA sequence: TGTGCCAGCAGCCATTTATTCAGCAAACCTGACGCAGATACGCAGTATTTT.

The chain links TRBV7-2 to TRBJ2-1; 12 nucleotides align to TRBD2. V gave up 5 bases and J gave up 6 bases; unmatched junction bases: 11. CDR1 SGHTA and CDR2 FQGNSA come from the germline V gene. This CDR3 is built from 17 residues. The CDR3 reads CASSQGRGLAGLNEQFF. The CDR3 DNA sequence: TGTGCCAGCAGCCAAGGGAGGGGACTAGCGGGTCTCAATGAGCAGTTCTTC.

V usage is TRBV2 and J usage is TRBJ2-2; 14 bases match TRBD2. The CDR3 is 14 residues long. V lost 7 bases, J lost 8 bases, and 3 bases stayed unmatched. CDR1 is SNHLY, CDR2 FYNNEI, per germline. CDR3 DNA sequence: TGTGCCAGCATGCGACTAGCGGGAGGGGGGGAGCTGTTTTTT. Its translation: CASMRLAGGGELFF.

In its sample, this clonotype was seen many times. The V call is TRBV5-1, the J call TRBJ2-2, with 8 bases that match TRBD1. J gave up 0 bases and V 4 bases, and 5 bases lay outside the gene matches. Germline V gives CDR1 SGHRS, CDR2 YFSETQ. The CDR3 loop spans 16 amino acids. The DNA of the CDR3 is TGCGCCAGCAGCCCCAGGACAGGGACGAACACCGGGGAGCTGTTTTTT. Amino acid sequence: CASSPRTGTNTGELFF.

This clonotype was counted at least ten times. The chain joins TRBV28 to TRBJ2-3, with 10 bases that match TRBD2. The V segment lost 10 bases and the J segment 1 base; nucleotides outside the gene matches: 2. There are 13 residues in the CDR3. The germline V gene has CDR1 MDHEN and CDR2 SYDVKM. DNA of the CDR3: TGTGCCATCGGGACTAGCGGCACAGATACGCAGTATTTT. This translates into CAIGTSGTDTQYF.

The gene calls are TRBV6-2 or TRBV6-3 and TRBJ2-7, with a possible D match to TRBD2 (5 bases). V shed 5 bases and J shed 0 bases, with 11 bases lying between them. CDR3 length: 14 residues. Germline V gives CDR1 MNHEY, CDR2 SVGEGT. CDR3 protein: CASSRPRVSYEQYF. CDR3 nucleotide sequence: TGTGCCAGCAGTCGACCGAGGGTCTCCTACGAGCAGTACTTC.

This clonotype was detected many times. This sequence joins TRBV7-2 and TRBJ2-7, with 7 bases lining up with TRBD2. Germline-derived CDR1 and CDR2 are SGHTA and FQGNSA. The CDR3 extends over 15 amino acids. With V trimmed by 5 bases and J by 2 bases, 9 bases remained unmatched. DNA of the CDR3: TGTGCCAGCAGCACTACGGGAGGAGGGGCCTACGAGCAGTACTTC. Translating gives CASSTTGGGAYEQYF.

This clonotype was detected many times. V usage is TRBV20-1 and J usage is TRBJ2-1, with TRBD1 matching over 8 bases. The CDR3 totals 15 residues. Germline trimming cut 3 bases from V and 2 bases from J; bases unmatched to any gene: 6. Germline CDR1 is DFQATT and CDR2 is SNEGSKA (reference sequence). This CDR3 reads CSARRTGLTYNEQFF. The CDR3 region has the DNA TGCAGTGCTAGGAGGACAGGGCTTACCTACAATGAGCAGTTCTTC.

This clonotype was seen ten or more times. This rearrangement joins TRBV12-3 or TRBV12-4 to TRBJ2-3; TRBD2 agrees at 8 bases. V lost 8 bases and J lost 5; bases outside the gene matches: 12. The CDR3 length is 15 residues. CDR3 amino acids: CASSPSGRAGDTQYF. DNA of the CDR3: TGTGCCAGCTCCCCCTCCGGGAGGGCCGGAGATACGCAGTATTTT.

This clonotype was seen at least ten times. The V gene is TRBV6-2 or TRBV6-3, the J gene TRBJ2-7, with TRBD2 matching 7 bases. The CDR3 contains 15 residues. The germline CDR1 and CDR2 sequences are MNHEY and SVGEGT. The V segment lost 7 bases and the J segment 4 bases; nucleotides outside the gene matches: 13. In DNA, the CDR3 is TGTGCCAGCACGTATAAGCGGGAAGTTGTTTACGAGCAGTACTTC. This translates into CASTYKREVVYEQYF.

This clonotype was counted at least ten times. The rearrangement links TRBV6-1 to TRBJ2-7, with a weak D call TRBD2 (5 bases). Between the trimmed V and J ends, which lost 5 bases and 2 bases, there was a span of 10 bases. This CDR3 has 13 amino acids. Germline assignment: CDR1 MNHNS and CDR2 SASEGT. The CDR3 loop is CASSNGEPYEQYF. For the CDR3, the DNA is TGTGCCAGCAGTAACGGGGAGCCCTACGAGCAGTACTTC.

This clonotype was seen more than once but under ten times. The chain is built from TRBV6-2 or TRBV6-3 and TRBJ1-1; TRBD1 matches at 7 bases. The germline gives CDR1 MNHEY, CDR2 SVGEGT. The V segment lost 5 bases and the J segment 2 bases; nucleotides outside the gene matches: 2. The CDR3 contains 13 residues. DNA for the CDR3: TGTGCCAGCAGTACAGGGGACAACACTGAAGCTTTCTTT. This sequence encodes CASSTGDNTEAFF.

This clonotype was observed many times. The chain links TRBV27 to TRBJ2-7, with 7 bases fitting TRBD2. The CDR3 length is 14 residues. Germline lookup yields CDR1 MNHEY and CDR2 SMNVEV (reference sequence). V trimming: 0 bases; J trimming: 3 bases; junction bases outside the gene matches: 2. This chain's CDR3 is CASSLSSGNYEQYF. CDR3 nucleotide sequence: TGTGCCAGCAGTTTATCCAGCGGGAACTACGAGCAGTACTTC.

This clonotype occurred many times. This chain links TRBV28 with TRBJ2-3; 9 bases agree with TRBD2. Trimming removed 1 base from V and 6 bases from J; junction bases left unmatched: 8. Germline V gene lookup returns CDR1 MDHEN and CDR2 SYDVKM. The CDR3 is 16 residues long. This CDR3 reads CASSLSEREVEDTQYF. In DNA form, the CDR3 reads TGTGCCAGCAGTTTATCCGAGCGGGAGGTTGAGGATACGCAGTATTTT.

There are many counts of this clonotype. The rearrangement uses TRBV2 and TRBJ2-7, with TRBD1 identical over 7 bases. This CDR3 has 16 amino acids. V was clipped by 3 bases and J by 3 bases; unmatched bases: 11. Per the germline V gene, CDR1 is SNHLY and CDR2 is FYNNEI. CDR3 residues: CASSEGPGTVDYEQYF. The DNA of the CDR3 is TGTGCCAGCAGTGAGGGCCCCGGGACAGTTGACTACGAGCAGTACTTC.